This T cell receptor (beta chain) was obtained from a study of blood T cell repertoires in COVID-19. TCRdb's table, derived via immunoSEQ multiplex PCR, lists solely in-frame clones and lacks some. Of about 130,000 clones listed, 74% are singletons. Unmatched junction bases numbered 3, after V lost 0 bases and J lost 11 bases. The CDR3 has 15 residues. Per germline, CDR1 SGHRS and CDR2 YFSETQ. This clone was detected once. The TCR originated in a man aged 80 or over with COVID-19, enrolled during active disease. Sequences were obtained from peripheral blood. This rearrangement joins TRBV5-1 to TRBJ2-1, with TRBD2 identical over 15 bases. CDR3 coding DNA: TGCGCCAGCAGCTTGGAAGGGACTAGCGGGGGGCAGCAGTTCTTC. This gives the protein CASSLEGTSGGQQFF.